Shown below are 8 T cell receptor beta chains from a single sample sequenced in a study of blood T cell repertoires in COVID-19. Profiling relied on immunoSEQ multiplex PCR, and the TCRdb table lists in-frame clones only, not all of them. The data show roughly 250,000 clones, with about nine tenths seen just once and 6% to 7% held by the top ten. Sequenced material: PBMCs or T cells enriched from blood (not recorded which). These TCRs come from a woman in her twenties or thirties with acute COVID-19.

V gene TRBV2 combines with J gene TRBJ2-3; the match to TRBD2 covers 8 bases. Trimming removed 6 bases from V and 2 bases from J; junction bases left unmatched: 13. Per germline, CDR1 SNHLY and CDR2 FYNNEI. The CDR3 loop spans 17 amino acids. The CDR3 DNA reads TGTGCCAGCAGGGGGGGAGCGGGAGCGGGCTACACAGATACGCAGTATTTT. Encoded protein: CASRGGAGAGYTDTQYF.

CDR3 coding DNA: TGTGCCAGCAGCGTAGTACTTTTTGATACGCAGTATTTT. It specifies CASSVVLFDTQYF. The chain is built from TRBV9 and TRBJ2-3; D gene unclear. The CDR3 extends over 13 amino acids. Trimming left V 0 bases short and J 6 bases short, with 8 bases between. Germline values: CDR1 SGDLS, CDR2 YYNGEE.

V gene TRBV5-1 combines with J gene TRBJ1-2; D perhaps matches TRBD1 (5 bases). Trimming left V 0 bases short and J 6 bases short, with 6 bases between. CDR1 and CDR2 (germline): SGHRS, YFSETQ. CDR3 length equals 12 residues. The CDR3 bases are TGCGCCAGCAGCTTGGCAGGGAATGGCTACACCTTC. It is translated as CASSLAGNGYTF.

V usage is TRBV19 and J usage is TRBJ2-7, with TRBD1 identical over 10 bases. Germline-derived CDR1 and CDR2 are LNHDA and SQIVND (reference sequence). CDR3 length: 15 residues. V trimming: 7 bases; J trimming: 2 bases; junction bases outside the gene matches: 8. The CDR3 is CASTAGTGAPYEQYF. Here the CDR3 DNA reads TGTGCCAGTACCGCCGGGACAGGGGCACCCTACGAGCAGTACTTC.

The CDR3 DNA is TGTGCCAGTAGTATTAAGGCGGGAGGCATCTACGAGCAGTACTTC. Translation gives CASSIKAGGIYEQYF. The chain recombines TRBV19 with TRBJ2-7; TRBD2 matches at 8 bases. The CDR3 sequence is 15 residues long. The germline V gene encodes CDR1 LNHDA and CDR2 SQIVND (reference sequence). Trimming removed 3 bases from V and 3 bases from J; junction bases left unmatched: 7.

The V gene is TRBV24-1, the J gene TRBJ2-3; TRBD2 is a possible D gene (7 bases). V gave up 9 bases and J gave up 1 base, with 19 bases separating them. The length of the CDR3 is 16 residues. The V gene's germline CDR1 is KGHDR and CDR2 SFDVKD. CDR3 residues: CATRPPFGGRTDTQYF. Here the CDR3 DNA reads TGTGCCACCCGTCCCCCCTTCGGGGGGCGCACAGATACGCAGTATTTT.

The V and J genes are TRBV9 and TRBJ1-2; D not resolved. Trimming pared 0 bases from V and 6 bases from J, leaving 15 bases between. The germline V gene encodes CDR1 SGDLS and CDR2 YYNGEE. CDR3 length equals 15 residues. The CDR3: CASSVGLAGGHGYTF. CDR3 nucleotide sequence: TGTGCCAGCAGCGTAGGATTGGCGGGTGGCCATGGCTACACCTTC.

The V gene is TRBV9, the J gene TRBJ1-1, with 11 bases fitting TRBD1. CDR3 size: 16 residues. With 3 bases clipped from V and 0 bases from J, the junction kept 4 bases outside the gene matches. Germline-derived CDR1 and CDR2 are SGDLS and YYNGEE. CDR3 in amino acids: CASSDGTGGMNTEAFF. CDR3 bases: TGTGCCAGCAGCGATGGGACAGGGGGAATGAACACTGAAGCTTTCTTT.